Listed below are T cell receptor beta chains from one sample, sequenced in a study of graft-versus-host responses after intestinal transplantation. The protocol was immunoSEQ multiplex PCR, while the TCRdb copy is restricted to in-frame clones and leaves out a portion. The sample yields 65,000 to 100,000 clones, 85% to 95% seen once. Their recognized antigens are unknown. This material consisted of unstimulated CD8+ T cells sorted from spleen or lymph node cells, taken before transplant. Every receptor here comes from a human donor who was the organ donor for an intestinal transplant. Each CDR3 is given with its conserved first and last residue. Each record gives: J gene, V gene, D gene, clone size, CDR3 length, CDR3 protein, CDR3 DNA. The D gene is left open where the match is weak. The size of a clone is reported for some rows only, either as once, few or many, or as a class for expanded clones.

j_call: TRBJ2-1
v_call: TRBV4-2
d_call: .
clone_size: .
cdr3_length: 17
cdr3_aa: CASSQVGSGPSYNEQFF
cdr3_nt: TGTGCCAGCAGCCAAGTAGGTAGCGGCCCATCTTACAATGAGCAGTTCTTC

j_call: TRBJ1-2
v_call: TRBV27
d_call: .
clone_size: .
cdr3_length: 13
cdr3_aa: CASSLQGYYGYTF
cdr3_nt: TGTGCCAGCAGTCTCCAGGGATACTATGGCTACACCTTC

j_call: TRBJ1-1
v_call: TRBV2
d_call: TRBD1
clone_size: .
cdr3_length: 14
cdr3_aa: CASSRTGEDSEAFF
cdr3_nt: TGTGCCAGCAGTAGGACAGGGGAGGATTCTGAAGCTTTCTTT

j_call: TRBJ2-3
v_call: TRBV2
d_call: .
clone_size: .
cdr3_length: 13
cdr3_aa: CATRPTSADTQYF
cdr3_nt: TGTGCCACCCGACCCACGAGCGCAGATACGCAGTATTTT

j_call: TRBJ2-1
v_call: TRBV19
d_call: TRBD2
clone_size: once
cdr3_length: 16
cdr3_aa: CASSIPGTSGKNEQFF
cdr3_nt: TGTGCCAGTAGTATTCCCGGGACTAGCGGGAAAAATGAGCAGTTCTTC

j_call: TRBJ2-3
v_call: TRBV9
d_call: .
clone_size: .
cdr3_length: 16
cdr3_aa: CASSVNRASGTDTQYF
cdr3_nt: TGTGCCAGCAGCGTAAATCGGGCTAGCGGCACAGATACGCAGTATTTT

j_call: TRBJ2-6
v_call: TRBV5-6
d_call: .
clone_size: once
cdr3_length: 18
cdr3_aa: CASSLAGLDDSGANVLTF
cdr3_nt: TGTGCCAGCAGCTTGGCCGGGTTGGATGACTCTGGGGCCAACGTCCTGACTTTC

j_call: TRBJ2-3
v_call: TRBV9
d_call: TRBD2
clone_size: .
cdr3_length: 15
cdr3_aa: CASSVGLADTDTQYF
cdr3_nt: TGTGCCAGCAGCGTAGGGCTAGCGGACACAGATACGCAGTATTTT

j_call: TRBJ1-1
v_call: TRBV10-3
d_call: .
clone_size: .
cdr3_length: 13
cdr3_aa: CAISESPEDEAFF
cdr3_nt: TGTGCCATCAGTGAGTCGCCGGAGGATGAAGCTTTCTTT

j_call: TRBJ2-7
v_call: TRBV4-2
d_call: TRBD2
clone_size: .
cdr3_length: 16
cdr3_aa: CASSLTHSGGAYEQYF
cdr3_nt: TGTGCCAGCAGCCTCACCCATAGCGGGGGAGCCTACGAGCAGTACTTC

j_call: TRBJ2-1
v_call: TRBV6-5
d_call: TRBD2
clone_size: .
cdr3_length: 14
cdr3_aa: CASSQAGGSNEQFF
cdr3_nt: TGTGCCAGCAGTCAAGCGGGGGGGAGCAATGAGCAGTTCTTC

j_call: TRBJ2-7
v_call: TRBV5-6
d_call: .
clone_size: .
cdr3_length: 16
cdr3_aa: CASSLASSPPPYEQYF
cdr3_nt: TGTGCCAGCAGCTTGGCGAGCTCGCCCCCCCCCTACGAGCAGTACTTC

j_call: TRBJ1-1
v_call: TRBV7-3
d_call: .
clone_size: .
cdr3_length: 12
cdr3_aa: CASSLRGGWAFF
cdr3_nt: TGTGCCAGCAGCTTAAGGGGGGGGTGGGCTTTCTTT

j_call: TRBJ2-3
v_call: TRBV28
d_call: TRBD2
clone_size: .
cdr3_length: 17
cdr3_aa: CASSSLGTSGKTDTQYF
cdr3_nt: TGTGCCAGCAGTAGTCTAGGAACTAGCGGGAAAACAGATACGCAGTATTTT

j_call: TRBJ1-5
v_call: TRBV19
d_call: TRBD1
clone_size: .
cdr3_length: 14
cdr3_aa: CASSLLTGYQPQHF
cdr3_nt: TGTGCCAGTAGTCTCTTGACAGGGTATCAGCCCCAGCATTTT

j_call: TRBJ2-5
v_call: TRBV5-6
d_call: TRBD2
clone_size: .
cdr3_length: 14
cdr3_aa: CASSLGLAGETQYF
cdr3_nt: TGTGCCAGCAGCCTAGGACTAGCGGGGGAGACCCAGTACTTC

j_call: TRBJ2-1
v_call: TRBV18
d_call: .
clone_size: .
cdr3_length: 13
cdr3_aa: CASSPTGDNEQFF
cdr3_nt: TGTGCCAGCTCACCTACGGGAGACAATGAGCAGTTCTTC

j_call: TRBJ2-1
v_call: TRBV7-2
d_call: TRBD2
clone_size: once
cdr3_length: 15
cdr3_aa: CASSFRDYLYNEQFF
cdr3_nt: TGTGCCAGCAGCTTTCGGGACTACCTCTACAATGAGCAGTTCTTC

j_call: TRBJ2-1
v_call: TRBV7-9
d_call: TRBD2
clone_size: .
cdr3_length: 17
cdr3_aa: CASSLSTSGVYHNEQFF
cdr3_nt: TGTGCCAGCAGCTTAAGTACTAGCGGGGTTTACCACAATGAGCAGTTCTTC

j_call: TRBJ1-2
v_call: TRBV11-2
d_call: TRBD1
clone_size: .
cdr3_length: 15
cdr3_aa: CASSLDLDRALGYTF
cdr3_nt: TGTGCCAGCAGCTTAGACCTAGACAGGGCCCTCGGCTACACCTTC

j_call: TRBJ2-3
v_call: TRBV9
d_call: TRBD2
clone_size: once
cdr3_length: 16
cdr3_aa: CASSPSGGGSTDTQYF
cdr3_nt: TGTGCCAGCAGCCCAAGCGGCGGCGGGAGTACAGATACGCAGTATTTT

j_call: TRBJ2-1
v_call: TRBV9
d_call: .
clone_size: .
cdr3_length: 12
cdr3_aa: CASSVGSNEQFF
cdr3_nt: TGTGCCAGCAGCGTCGGGAGCAATGAGCAGTTCTTC

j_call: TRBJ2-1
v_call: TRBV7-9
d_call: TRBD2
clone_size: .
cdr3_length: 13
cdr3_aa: CASSLLAGVGGFF
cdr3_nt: TGTGCCAGCAGCTTACTAGCGGGGGTTGGCGGCTTCTTC

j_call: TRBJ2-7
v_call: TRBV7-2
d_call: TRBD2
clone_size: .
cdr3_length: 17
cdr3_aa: CASSLALTSRGSYEQYF
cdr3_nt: TGTGCCAGCAGCTTAGCGCTGACTAGCCGAGGCTCCTACGAGCAGTACTTC

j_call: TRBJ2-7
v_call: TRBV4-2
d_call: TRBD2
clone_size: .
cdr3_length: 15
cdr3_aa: CASSQEDSGPREQYF
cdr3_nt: TGTGCCAGCAGCCAAGAGGATAGCGGGCCTCGCGAGCAGTACTTC

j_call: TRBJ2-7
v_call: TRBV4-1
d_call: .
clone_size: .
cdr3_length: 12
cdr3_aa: CASSQGVSEQYF
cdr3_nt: TGCGCCAGCAGCCAAGGAGTCTCCGAGCAGTACTTC

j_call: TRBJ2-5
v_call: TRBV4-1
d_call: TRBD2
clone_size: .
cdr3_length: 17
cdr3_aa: CASSQGASGGVRETQYF
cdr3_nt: TGCGCCAGCAGCCAAGGGGCTAGCGGGGGGGTTCGGGAGACCCAGTACTTC

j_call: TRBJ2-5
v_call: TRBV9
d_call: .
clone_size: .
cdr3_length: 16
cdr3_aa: CASSVSGARNGETQYF
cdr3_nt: TGTGCCAGCAGCGTCTCGGGAGCTAGAAATGGGGAGACCCAGTACTTC

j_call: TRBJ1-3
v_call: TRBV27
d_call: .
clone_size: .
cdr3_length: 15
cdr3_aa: CASSGSGGKGNTIYF
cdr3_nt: TGTGCCAGCAGTGGATCGGGGGGCAAGGGAAACACCATATATTTT

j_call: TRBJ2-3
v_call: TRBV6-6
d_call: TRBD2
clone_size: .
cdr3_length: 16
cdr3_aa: CASSYGQRETTDTQYF
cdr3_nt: TGTGCCAGCAGCTATGGACAGCGGGAGACCACAGATACGCAGTATTTT

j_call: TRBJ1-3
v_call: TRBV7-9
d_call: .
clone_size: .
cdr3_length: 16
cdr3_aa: CASSSTHSGSGNTIYF
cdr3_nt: TGTGCCAGCAGCTCAACCCACAGCGGCTCTGGAAACACCATATATTTT

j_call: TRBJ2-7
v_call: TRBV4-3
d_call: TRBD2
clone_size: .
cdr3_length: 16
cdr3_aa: CASSQDLGGAPYEQYF
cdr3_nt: TGCGCCAGCAGCCAAGATCTCGGGGGGGCCCCCTACGAGCAGTACTTC

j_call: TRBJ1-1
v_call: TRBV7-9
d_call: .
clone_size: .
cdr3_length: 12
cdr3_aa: CASSFSDTEAFF
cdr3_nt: TGTGCCAGCAGCTTTTCAGACACTGAAGCTTTCTTT

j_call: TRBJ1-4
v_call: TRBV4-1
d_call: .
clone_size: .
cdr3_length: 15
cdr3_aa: CASSLLAIGGRKLFF
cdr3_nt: TGCGCCAGCAGCCTGCTAGCCATCGGGGGGAGAAAACTGTTTTTT

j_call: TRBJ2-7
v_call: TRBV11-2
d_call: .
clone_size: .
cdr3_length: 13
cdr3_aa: CASSLGPGYEQYF
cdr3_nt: TGTGCCAGCAGCTTAGGCCCGGGCTACGAGCAGTACTTC

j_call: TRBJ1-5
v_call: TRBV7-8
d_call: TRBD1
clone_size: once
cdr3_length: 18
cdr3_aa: CASRLAWDRDFGNQPQHF
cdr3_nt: TGTGCCAGCAGATTAGCGTGGGACAGGGATTTCGGCAATCAGCCCCAGCATTTT

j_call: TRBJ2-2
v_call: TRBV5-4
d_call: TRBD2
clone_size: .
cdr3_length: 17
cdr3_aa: CASSLKRGGLDTGELFF
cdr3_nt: TGTGCCAGCAGCTTGAAGCGGGGGGGCCTGGACACCGGGGAGCTGTTTTTT

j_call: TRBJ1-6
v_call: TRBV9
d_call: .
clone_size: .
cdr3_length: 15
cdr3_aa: CASSVAGPNNSPLHF
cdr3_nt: TGTGCCAGCAGCGTAGCCGGTCCGAATAATTCACCCCTCCACTTT

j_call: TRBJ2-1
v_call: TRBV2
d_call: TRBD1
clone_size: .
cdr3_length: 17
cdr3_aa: CASRHYRGESSYNEQFF
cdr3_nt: TGTGCCAGCAGACATTACAGGGGGGAAAGCTCCTACAATGAGCAGTTCTTC

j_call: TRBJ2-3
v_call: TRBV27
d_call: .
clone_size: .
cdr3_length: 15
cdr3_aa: CASSLWQGGTDTQYF
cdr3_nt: TGTGCCAGCAGTTTATGGCAGGGGGGAACAGATACGCAGTATTTT

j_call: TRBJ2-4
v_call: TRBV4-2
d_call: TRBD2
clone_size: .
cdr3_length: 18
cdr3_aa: CASSQGEGLDFSKNIQYF
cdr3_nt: TGTGCCAGCAGCCAAGGAGAGGGACTAGACTTTTCCAAAAACATTCAGTACTTC

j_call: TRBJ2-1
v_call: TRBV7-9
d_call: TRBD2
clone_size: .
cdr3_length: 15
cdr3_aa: CASSSREGFYNEQFF
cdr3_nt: TGTGCCAGCAGCTCCAGGGAGGGTTTTTACAATGAGCAGTTCTTC

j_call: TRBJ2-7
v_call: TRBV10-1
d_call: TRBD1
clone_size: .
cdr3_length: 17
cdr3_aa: CASSEYPGTGVSYEQYF
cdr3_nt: TGCGCCAGCAGTGAGTACCCCGGGACAGGGGTTTCATACGAGCAGTACTTC

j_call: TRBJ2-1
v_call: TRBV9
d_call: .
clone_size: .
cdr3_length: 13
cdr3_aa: CASSSGLNNEQFF
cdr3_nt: TGTGCCAGCAGCTCGGGACTTAACAATGAGCAGTTCTTC

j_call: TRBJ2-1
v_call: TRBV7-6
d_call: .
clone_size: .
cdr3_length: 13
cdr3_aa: CASSSDRYNEQFF
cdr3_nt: TGTGCCAGCAGCTCCGACAGATACAATGAGCAGTTCTTC

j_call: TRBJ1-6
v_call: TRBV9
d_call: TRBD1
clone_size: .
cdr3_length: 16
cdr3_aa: CASSVGGTGNNSPLHF
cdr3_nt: TGTGCCAGCAGCGTAGGCGGGACAGGGAATAATTCACCCCTCCACTTT

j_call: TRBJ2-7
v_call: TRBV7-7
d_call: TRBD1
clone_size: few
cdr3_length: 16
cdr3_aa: CASSPQTGPYSYEQYF
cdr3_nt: TGTGCCAGCAGCCCCCAGACAGGGCCATACTCCTACGAGCAGTACTTC

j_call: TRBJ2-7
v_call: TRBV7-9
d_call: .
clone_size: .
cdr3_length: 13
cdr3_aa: CATTKGDVYEQYF
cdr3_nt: TGTGCCACCACGAAGGGGGACGTCTACGAGCAGTACTTC